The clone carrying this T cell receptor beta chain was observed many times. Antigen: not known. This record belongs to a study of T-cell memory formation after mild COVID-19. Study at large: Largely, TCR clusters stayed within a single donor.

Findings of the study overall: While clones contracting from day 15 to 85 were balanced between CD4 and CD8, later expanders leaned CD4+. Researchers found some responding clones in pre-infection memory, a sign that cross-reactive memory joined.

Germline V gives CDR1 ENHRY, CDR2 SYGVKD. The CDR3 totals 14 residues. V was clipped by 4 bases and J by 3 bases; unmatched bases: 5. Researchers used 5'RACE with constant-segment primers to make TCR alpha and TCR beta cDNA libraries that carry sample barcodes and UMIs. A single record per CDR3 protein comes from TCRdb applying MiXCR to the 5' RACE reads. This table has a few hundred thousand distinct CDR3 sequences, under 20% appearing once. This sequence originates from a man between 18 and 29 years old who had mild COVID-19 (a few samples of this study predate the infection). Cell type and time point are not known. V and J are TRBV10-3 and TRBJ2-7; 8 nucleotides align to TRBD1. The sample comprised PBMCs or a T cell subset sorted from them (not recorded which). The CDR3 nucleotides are TGTGCCATCAGTGCCGGACAGGGTCTCTACGAGCAGTACTTC. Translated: CAISAGQGLYEQYF.